The 26 T cell receptor beta chains in this list originate from one sample, sequenced in a study of monozygotic twins with inflammatory bowel disease. TCRdb re-called the 5' RACE reads and catalogs CDR3 proteins one per entry, DNA excluded. The sample table includes more than 300,000 distinct CDR3 sequences. Sequenced material: blood. The source is a human donor with ulcerative colitis or Crohn's disease, or a healthy co-twin of an affected twin (not recorded which).

V usage is TRBV18 and J usage is TRBJ2-1. In germline, CDR1 is KGHSH, CDR2 LQKENI. The CDR3 extends over 14 amino acids. This CDR3 is CASSHSLGNNEQFF.

The J gene is TRBJ1-1, the V gene TRBV7-2; with no DNA, the TCRdb D assignment of TRBD1 cannot be verified. This CDR3 has 14 residues. CDR1 and CDR2 from the germline V gene are SGHTA and FQGNSA. CDR3 protein: CASSFDRENTEAFF.

This chain connects TRBV12-3 or TRBV12-4 to TRBJ1-2; TCRdb designates TRBD1, a call that cannot be tested without DNA. The CDR3 consists of 15 residues. CDR3 loop: CASSLGGAANYGYTF.

The chain couples TRBV25-1 to TRBJ2-5; the TRBD2 assignment by TCRdb is unverifiable without DNA. The germline CDR1 and CDR2 sequences are MGHDK and SYGVNS. The CDR3 length is 14 residues. This CDR3 is CASSERAWQETQYF. The entire variable domain, with the rest obtained from reference TRBV25-1 and TRBJ2-5, is as follows: EADIYQTPRYLVIGTGKKITLECSQTMGHDKMYWYQQDPGMELHLIHYSYGVNSTEKGDLSSESTVSRIRTEHFPLTLESARPSHTSQYLCASSERAWQETQYFGPGTRLLVL.

The chain couples TRBV5-1 to TRBJ2-7; TCRdb names TRBD1, which stays unverified in the absence of DNA. CDR3 length: 14 amino acids. Germline CDR1 and CDR2: SGHRS and YFSETQ. CDR3 sequence reads: CASSLDGQGYEQYF.

This sequence joins TRBV5-5 and TRBJ2-5; TCRdb picks TRBD1, but there is no DNA to check that call. The CDR3 extends over 16 amino acids. From germline, CDR1 is SGHKS and CDR2 YYEKEE (reference sequence). This chain's CDR3 is CASSLAYRGGEETQYF. The variable domain in full, completed from reference TRBV5-5 and TRBJ2-5, reads DAGVTQSPTHLIKTRGQQVTLRCSPISGHKSVSWYQQVLGQGPQFIFQYYEKEERGRGNFPDRFSARQFPNYSSELNVNALLLGDSALYLCASSLAYRGGEETQYFGPGTRLLVL.

The J gene is TRBJ1-2, the V gene TRBV4-1. The germline CDR1 and CDR2 sequences are MGHRA and YSYEKL. The CDR3 runs to 16 residues. CDR3 sequence reads: CASSQELVEFNYGYTF.

The V and J genes are TRBV5-1 and TRBJ2-6. The CDR3 length is 16 residues. Per the germline V gene, CDR1 is SGHRS and CDR2 is YFSETQ. CDR3 sequence: CASSLIVSSGANVLTF. The whole variable domain, remainder taken from reference TRBV5-1 and TRBJ2-6, is KAGVTQTPRYLIKTRGQQVTLSCSPISGHRSVSWYQQTPGQGLQFLFEYFSETQRNKGNFPGRFSGRQFSNSRSEMNVSTLELGDSALYLCASSLIVSSGANVLTFGAGSRLTVL.

J is TRBJ2-2 and V is TRBV6-5. CDR3 length equals 11 residues. The V gene's germline CDR1 is MNHEY and CDR2 SVGAGI. The CDR3 here is CASQSWRELFF.

This chain joins TRBV18 and TRBJ2-7; as DNA is missing, the TRBD1 call by TCRdb cannot be tested. This CDR3 spans 15 amino acids. Germline-derived CDR1 and CDR2 are KGHSH and LQKENI. CDR3 protein: CASSLGQIQSYEQYF.

This chain joins TRBV6-1 and TRBJ2-5; the D call from TCRdb, TRBD1, cannot be confirmed without DNA. The CDR3 sequence is 15 residues long. Germline V gene data show CDR1 as MNHNS and CDR2 as SASEGT. The CDR3 loop is CASSAGTKVVETQYF.

The V and J genes are TRBV9 and TRBJ2-3; TCRdb's assignment of TRBD1 cannot be checked, as there is no DNA. Germline CDR1 SGDLS, CDR2 YYNGEE. The length of the CDR3 is 16 residues. The CDR3: CASSVASTRGTDTQYF.

The chain has TRBV7-2 and TRBJ2-7; TCRdb's assignment of TRBD1 cannot be checked, as there is no DNA. The CDR3 is made up of 16 amino acids. Per germline, CDR1 SGHTA and CDR2 FQGNSA. The chain's CDR3 is CASSLALATPLYEQYF.

This rearrangement joins TRBV9 to TRBJ2-7; TCRdb indicates TRBD1, and absent DNA this call remains unverified. The germline V gene has CDR1 SGDLS and CDR2 YYNGEE. This CDR3 has 14 residues. CDR3 amino acids: CASSDGTGVDEQYF.

The V call is TRBV7-8, the J call TRBJ1-2; TCRdb gives TRBD1 as the D gene, but with no DNA this cannot be confirmed. CDR3 size: 15 residues. Germline CDR1 reads SGHVS; CDR2 reads FQNEAQ. The CDR3 protein is CASSLVGSQGRGYTF.

The chain joins TRBV7-2 to TRBJ2-3. The CDR3 consists of 14 residues. Germline CDR1 SGHTA, CDR2 FQGNSA. This CDR3 reads CASSSSKPPDTQYF.

The chain joins TRBV30 to TRBJ2-3; the D gene TCRdb calls, TRBD1, cannot be checked with no DNA. The CDR3 consists of 13 residues. Looked up from germline, CDR1 is GTSNPN and CDR2 is SVGIG (reference sequence). This CDR3 is CAHHKGFTDTQYF.

The genes are TRBV4-1 and TRBJ2-7. The germline V gene has CDR1 MGHRA and CDR2 YSYEKL. CDR3 size: 15 residues. This chain's CDR3 is CASSQDLGSPYEQYF.

The CDR3 reads CASSLGDHGGSTDTQYF. The chain has TRBV5-1 and TRBJ2-3; TCRdb calls TRBD2, which cannot be checked without DNA. Looked up from germline, CDR1 is SGHRS and CDR2 is YFSETQ. The CDR3 runs to 17 residues.

V and J are TRBV20-1 and TRBJ1-5; the TCRdb D gene call, TRBD1, has no DNA to confirm it. The CDR3 is made up of 14 amino acids. The germline gives CDR1 DFQATT, CDR2 SNEGSKA (reference sequence). CDR3 sequence: CSAARQGYNQPQHF.

V gene TRBV9 combines with J gene TRBJ2-5. Germline lookup yields CDR1 SGDLS and CDR2 YYNGEE. The CDR3 spans 13 residues. The CDR3 sequence is CASSVSHQETQYF.

The chain combines TRBV9 with TRBJ1-6. The CDR3 is 14 amino acids. Per germline, CDR1 SGDLS and CDR2 YYNGEE. CDR3 in amino acids: CASSVVRINSPLHF.

This CDR3 reads CASRRGYYEQYF. This sequence joins TRBV2 and TRBJ2-7; as DNA is missing, the TRBD1 call by TCRdb cannot be tested. This CDR3 has 12 residues. CDR1 SNHLY and CDR2 FYNNEI come from the germline V gene.

The genes are TRBV4-3 and TRBJ2-7. Germline V gene data show CDR1 as LGHNA and CDR2 as YSLEER. The CDR3 totals 15 residues. The CDR3 sequence: CASSQATMGLYEQYF.

This chain's CDR3 is CASSPRSDYEQYF. The chain has TRBV28 and TRBJ2-7. This CDR3 spans 13 amino acids. Germline assignment: CDR1 MDHEN and CDR2 SYDVKM.

V gene TRBV7-6 combines with J gene TRBJ2-1. In germline, CDR1 is SGHVS, CDR2 FNYEAQ. The CDR3 has 12 amino acids. The CDR3 loop is CASSLLDIEQFF.